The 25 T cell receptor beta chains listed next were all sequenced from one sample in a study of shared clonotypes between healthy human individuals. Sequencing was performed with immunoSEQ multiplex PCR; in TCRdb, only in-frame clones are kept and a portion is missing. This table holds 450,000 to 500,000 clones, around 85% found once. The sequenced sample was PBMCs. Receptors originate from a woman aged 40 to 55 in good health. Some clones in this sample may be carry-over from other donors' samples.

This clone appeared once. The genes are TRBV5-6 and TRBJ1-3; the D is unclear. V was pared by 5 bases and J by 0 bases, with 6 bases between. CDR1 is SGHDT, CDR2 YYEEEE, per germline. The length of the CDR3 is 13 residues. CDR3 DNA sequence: TGTGCCAGCAGAGGGATCTCTGGAAACACCATATATTTT. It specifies CASRGISGNTIYF. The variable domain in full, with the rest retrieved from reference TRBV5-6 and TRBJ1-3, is DAGVTQSPTHLIKTRGQQVTLRCSPKSGHDTVSWYQQALGQGPQFIFQYYEEEERQRGNFPDRFSGHQFPNYSSELNVNALLLGDSALYLCASRGISGNTIYFGEGSWLTVV.

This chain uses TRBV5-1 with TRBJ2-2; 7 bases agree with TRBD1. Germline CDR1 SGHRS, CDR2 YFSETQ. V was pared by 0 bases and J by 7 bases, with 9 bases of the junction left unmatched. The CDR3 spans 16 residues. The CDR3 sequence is CASSLAGTGVIGELFF. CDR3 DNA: TGCGCCAGCAGCTTGGCCGGTACAGGGGTCATCGGGGAGCTGTTTTTT.

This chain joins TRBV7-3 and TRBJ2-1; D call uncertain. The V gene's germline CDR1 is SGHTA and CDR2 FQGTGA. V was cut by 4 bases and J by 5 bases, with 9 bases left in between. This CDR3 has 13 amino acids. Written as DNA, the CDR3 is TGTGCCAGCAGCTCAAACTCGGACAATGAGCAGTTCTTC. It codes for CASSSNSDNEQFF.

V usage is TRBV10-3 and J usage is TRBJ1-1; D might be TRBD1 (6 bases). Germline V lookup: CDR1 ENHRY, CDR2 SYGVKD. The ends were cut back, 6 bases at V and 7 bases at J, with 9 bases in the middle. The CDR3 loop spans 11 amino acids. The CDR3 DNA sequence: TGTGCCATCAGAGGGACACGTGAAGCTTTCTTT. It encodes CAIRGTREAFF.

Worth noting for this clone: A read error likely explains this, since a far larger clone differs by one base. The CDR3 protein is CARSLAPGTGVPWPF. DNA of the CDR3: TGTGCCAGAAGCTTGGCCCCCGGGACTGGCGTACCCTGGCCCTTC. This sequence joins TRBV5-3 and TRBJ2-7; TRBD2 is a possible D gene (6 bases). TRBV5-3 is annotated as an ORF whose role is uncertain. This CDR3 region has 15 residues.

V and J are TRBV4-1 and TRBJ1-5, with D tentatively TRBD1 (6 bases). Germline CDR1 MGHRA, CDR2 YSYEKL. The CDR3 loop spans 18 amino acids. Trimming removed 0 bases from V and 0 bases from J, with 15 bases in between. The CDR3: CASSQEVTGAVSNQPQHF. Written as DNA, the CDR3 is TGCGCCAGCAGCCAAGAAGTAACGGGGGCCGTTAGCAATCAGCCCCAGCATTTT.

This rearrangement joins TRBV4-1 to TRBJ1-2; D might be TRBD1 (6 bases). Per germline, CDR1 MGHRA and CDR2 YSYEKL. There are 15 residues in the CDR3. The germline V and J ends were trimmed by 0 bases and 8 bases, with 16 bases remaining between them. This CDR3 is CASSQDGTIATGYTF. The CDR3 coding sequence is TGCGCCAGCAGCCAAGATGGGACAATTGCCACCGGCTACACCTTC.

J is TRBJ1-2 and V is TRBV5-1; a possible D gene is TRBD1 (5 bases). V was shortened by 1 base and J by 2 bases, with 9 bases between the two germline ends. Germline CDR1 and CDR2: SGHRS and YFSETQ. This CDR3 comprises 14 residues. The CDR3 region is CASSLPGTNYGYTF. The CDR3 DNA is TGCGCCAGCAGCTTGCCAGGGACGAACTATGGCTACACCTTC.

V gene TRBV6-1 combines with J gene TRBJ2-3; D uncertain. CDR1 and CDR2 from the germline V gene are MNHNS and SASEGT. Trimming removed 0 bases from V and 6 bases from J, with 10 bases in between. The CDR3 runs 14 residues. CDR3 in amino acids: CASSEAVEHDTQYF. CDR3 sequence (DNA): TGTGCCAGCAGTGAAGCCGTGGAGCACGATACGCAGTATTTT.

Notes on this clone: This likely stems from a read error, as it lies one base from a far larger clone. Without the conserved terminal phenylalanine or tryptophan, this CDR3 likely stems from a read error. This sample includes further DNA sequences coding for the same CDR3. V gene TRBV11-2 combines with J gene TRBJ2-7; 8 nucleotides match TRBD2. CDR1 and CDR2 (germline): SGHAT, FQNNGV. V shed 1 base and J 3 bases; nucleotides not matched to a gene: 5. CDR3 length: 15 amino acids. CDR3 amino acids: CASSLAVAGIYEQYL. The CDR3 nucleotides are TGTGCCAGCAGCTTAGCCGTAGCGGGGATCTACGAGCAGTACTTA.

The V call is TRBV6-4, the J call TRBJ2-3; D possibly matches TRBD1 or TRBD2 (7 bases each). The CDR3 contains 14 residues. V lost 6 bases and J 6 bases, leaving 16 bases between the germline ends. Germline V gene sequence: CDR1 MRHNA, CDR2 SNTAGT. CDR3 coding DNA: TGTGCCAGCAGCACCGGGGAGGGGGCGGATACGCAGTATTTT. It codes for CASSTGEGADTQYF.

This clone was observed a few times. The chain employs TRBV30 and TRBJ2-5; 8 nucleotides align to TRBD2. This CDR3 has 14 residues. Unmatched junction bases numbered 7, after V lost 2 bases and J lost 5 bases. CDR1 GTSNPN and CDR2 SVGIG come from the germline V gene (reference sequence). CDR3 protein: CAWSSGSGGETQYF. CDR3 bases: TGTGCCTGGAGTAGCGGGAGCGGTGGGGAGACCCAGTACTTC.

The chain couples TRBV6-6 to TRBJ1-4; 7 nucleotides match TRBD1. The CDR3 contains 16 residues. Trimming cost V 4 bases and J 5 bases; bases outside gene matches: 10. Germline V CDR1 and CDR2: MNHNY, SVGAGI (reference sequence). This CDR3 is CASSSLGTAFNEKLFF. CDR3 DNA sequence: TGTGCCAGCAGTTCCCTAGGGACAGCATTCAATGAAAAACTGTTTTTT.

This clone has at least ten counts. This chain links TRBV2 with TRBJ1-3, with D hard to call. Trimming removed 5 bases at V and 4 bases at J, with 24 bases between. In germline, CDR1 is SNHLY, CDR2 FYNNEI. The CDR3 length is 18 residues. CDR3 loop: CASSRSSQHSGPGNTIYF. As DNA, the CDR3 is TGTGCCAGCAGTCGGAGTAGCCAGCACTCAGGACCCGGAAACACCATATATTTT.

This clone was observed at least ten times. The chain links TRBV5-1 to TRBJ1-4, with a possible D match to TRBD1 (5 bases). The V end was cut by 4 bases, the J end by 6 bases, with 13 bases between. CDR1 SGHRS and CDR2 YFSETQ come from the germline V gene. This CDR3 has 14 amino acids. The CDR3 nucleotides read TGCGCCAGCAGCGTCCGGGACCCCGATGAAAAACTGTTTTTT. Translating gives CASSVRDPDEKLFF.

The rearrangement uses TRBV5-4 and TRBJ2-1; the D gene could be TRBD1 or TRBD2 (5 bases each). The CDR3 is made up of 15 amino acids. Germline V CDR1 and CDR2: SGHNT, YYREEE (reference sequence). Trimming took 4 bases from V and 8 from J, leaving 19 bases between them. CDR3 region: CASSASGLEADEQFF. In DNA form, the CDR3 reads TGTGCCAGCAGCGCTTCGGGGCTAGAAGCCGATGAGCAGTTCTTC. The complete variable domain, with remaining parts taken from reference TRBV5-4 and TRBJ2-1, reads ETGVTQSPTHLIKTRGQQVTLRCSSQSGHNTVSWYQQALGQGPQFIFQYYREEENGRGNFPPRFSGLQFPNYSSELNVNALELDDSALYLCASSASGLEADEQFFGPGTRLTVL.

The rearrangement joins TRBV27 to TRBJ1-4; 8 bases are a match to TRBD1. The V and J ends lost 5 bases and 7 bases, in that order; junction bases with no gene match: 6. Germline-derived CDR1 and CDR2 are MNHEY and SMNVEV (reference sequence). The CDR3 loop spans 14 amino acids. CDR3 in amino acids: CASSTTGEGEKLFF. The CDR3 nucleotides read TGTGCCAGCAGTACGACAGGGGAGGGTGAAAAACTGTTTTTT.

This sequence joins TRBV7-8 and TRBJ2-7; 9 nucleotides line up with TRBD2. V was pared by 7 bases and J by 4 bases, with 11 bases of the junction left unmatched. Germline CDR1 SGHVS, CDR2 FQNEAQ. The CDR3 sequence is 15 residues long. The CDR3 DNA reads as TGTGCCAGCACCTCCCTGCGGGAGGGCTTGTACGAGCAGTACTTC. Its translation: CASTSLREGLYEQYF. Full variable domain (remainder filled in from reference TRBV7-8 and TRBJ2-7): GAGVSQSPRYKVAKRGQDVALRCDPISGHVSLFWYQQALGQGPEFLTYFQNEAQLDKSGLPSDRFFAERPEGSVSTLKIQRTQQEDSAVYLCASTSLREGLYEQYFGPGTRLTVT.

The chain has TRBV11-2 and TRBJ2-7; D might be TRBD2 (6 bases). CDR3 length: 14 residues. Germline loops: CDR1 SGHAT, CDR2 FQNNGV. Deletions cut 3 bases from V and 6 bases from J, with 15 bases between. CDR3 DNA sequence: TGTGCCAGCAGCTTCCGTGGCGCCGGGGGCGAGCAGTACTTC. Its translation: CASSFRGAGGEQYF.

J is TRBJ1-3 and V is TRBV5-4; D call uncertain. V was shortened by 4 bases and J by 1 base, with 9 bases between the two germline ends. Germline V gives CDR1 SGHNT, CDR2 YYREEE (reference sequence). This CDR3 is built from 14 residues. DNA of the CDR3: TGTGCCAGCAGCGCGGACCTATCTGGAAACACCATATATTTT. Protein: CASSADLSGNTIYF.

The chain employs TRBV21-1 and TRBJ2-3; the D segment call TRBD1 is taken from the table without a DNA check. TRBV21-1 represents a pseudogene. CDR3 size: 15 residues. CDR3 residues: CASSKALGRPYTQYF. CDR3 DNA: TGTGCCAGCAGCAAAGCGCTTGGCCGTCCGTATACGCAGTATTTT.

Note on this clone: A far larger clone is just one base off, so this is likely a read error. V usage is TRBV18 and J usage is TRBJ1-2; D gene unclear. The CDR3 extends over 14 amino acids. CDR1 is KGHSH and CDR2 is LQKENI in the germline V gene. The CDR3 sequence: CASSPSSFNYGHTF. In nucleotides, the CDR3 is TGTGCCAGCTCACCAAGTAGTTTTAACTATGGCCACACCTTC.

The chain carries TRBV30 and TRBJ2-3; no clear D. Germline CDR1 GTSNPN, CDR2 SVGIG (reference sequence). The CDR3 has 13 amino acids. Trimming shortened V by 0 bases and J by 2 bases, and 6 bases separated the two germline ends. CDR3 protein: CAWSVRTTDTQYF. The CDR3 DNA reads TGTGCCTGGAGTGTCCGGACCACAGATACGCAGTATTTT.

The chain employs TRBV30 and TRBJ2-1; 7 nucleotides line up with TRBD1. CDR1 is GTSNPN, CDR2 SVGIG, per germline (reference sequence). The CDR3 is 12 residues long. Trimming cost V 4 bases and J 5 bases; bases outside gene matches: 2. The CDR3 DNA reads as TGTGCCTGGAAGGGACAGAACAATGAGCAGTTCTTC. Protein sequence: CAWKGQNNEQFF. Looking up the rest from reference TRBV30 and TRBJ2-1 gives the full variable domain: SQTIHQWPATLVQPVGSPLSLECTVEGTSNPNLYWYRQAAGRGLQLLFYSVGIGQISSEVPQNLSASRPQDRQFILSSKKLLLSDSGFYLCAWKGQNNEQFFGPGTRLTVL.

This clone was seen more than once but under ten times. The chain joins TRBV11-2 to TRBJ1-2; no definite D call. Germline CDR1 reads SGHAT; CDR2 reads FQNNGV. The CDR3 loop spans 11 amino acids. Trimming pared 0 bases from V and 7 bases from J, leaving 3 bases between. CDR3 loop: CASSLEVGYTF. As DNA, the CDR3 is TGTGCCAGCAGCTTAGAGGTTGGCTACACCTTC.